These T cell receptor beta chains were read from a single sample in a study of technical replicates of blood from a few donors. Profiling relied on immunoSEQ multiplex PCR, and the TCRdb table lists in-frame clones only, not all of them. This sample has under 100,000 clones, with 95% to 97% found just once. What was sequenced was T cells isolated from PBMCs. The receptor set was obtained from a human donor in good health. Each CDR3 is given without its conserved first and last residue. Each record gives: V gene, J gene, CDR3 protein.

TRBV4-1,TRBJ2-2,ASSRGGQNTGELF
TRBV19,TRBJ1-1,ASVRGLGEAF
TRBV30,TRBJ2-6,AWAGSGANVLT
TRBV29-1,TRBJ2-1,SSKPGFSYNEQF
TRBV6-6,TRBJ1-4,ASSYKGVAEKLF
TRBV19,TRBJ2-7,ASSIGGSEQY
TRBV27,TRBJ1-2,ASSLYPPGGGYT
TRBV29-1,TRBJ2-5,SVEVYGSGRGETQY
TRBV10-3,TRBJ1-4,AIRPRGGNEKLF
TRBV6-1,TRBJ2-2,ASSTGTGELF
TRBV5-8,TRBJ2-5,ASSTTGETQY
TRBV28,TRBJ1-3,AITTGTSGNTIY
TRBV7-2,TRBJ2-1,ASSLSYNEQF
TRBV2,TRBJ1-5,ASSVSLDLENQPQH
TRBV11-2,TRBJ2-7,ASSLVLAGYEQY
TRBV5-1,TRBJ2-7,ASSPPGENEQY
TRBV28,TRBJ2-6,ASSYDSAGANVLT
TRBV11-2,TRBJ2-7,ASSLNSEEQY
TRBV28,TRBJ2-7,ASSLVGGPEQY
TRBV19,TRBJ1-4,ATGDRGNEKLF
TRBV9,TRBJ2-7,ASSVGAGGAYEQY
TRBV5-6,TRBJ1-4,ASSFYGRATNEKLF
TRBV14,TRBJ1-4,ASSPRVATNEKLF
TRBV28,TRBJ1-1,ASSLLGLRGAGNTEAF
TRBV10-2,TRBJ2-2,ATEAGELF
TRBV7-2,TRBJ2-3,ASSLAGLLTDTQY
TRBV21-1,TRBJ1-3,ASNKSIPTDCSGNTIY
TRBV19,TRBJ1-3,ASSTVGGTGNTIY
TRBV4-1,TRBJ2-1,ASSQVGAREQF
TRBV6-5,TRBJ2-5,ASRGTGGETQY
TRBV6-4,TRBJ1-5,AGRQAYQPQH
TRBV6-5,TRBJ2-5,ASSSSRVYQETQY
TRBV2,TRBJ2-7,ASSASSGMYYEQY
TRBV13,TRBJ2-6,ASSHRDRGPGANVLT
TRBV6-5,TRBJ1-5,ASSRNRGQPQH
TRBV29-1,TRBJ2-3,SVGRTSGTTDTQY